Listed below are T cell receptor beta chains from one sample, sequenced in a study of blood T cell repertoires in COVID-19. The data were produced by immunoSEQ multiplex PCR, yet TCRdb's version contains in-frame clones alone and is incomplete. The sample carries about 71,000 clones, 82% recorded once. Source material: peripheral blood. These receptors were taken from a woman older than 75 with acute or convalescent COVID-19. The CDR3 runs from the conserved cysteine through the conserved F or W. Fields, in order: D gene, clone size, J gene, V gene, CDR3 protein, CDR3 DNA. The D gene is left open where the match is weak. A clone size is listed for some rows: how often the clone was seen (once, few, many), or a class if it is expanded.

TRBD2 NA TRBJ2-5 TRBV19 CASSMRAGGLVETQYF TGTGCCAGTAGTATGCGGGCGGGAGGGCTGGTGGAGACCCAGTACTTC
NA few TRBJ1-1 TRBV24-1 CATSDPRTENTEAFF TGTGCCACCAGTGACCCAAGGACAGAGAACACTGAAGCTTTCTTT
NA NA TRBJ1-1 TRBV7-9 CASRERDKNTEAFF TGTGCCAGCAGGGAAAGAGACAAGAACACTGAAGCTTTCTTT
TRBD1 NA TRBJ1-6 TRBV3-1/TRBV3-2 CASSHRRQGNSPLHF TGTGCCAGCAGCCATCGCCGACAGGGGAATTCACCCCTCCACTTT
NA NA TRBJ1-1 TRBV3-1/TRBV3-2 CASRPLPPGNTEAFF TGTGCCAGCAGACCACTACCCCCGGGGAACACTGAAGCTTTCTTT
TRBD1 NA TRBJ2-1 TRBV20-1 CSASATGGIIGNEQFF TGCAGTGCTAGTGCGACAGGGGGCATCATCGGCAATGAGCAGTTCTTC
TRBD2 NA TRBJ2-7 TRBV27 CASRLAGGSYEQYF TGTGCCAGCAGGCTAGCGGGAGGGTCCTACGAGCAGTACTTC
NA NA TRBJ1-1 TRBV5-4 CASSLGQRMNTEAFF TGTGCCAGCAGCTTGGGACAGAGAATGAACACTGAAGCTTTCTTT
NA NA TRBJ1-2 TRBV11-2 CASSLVPQGYGYTF TGTGCCAGCAGCTTAGTGCCACAGGGCTATGGCTACACCTTC
NA NA TRBJ1-5 TRBV19 CASTDSVDQPQHF TGTGCCAGTACTGACAGCGTAGACCAGCCCCAGCATTTT
TRBD1 NA TRBJ1-4 TRBV3-1/TRBV3-2 CASSQVGQTGPATNEKLFF TGTGCCAGCAGCCAAGTGGGCCAGACAGGGCCTGCAACTAATGAAAAACTGTTTTTT
NA NA TRBJ1-1 TRBV5-5 CASSLMQGKAFF TGTGCCAGCAGCTTGATGCAGGGGAAAGCTTTCTTT
NA NA TRBJ1-6 TRBV30 CAWTTGSLSNSPLHF TGTGCCTGGACAACAGGGAGTCTGTCTAATTCACCCCTCCACTTT
TRBD1 NA TRBJ2-1 TRBV7-2 CASSSEPGQGYNEQFF TGTGCCAGCAGCTCAGAACCGGGACAGGGCTACAATGAGCAGTTCTTC
NA NA TRBJ1-1 TRBV10-1 CASSEPDRNTEAFF TGCGCCAGCAGTGAGCCGGACAGGAACACTGAAGCTTTCTTT
NA NA TRBJ1-3 TRBV5-1 CASSIGGNGNTIYF TGCGCCAGCAGCATAGGAGGGAACGGAAACACCATATATTTT
NA NA TRBJ2-3 TRBV29-1 CSLEGGSTDTQYF TGCAGCTTGGAGGGTGGTAGCACAGATACGCAGTATTTT
TRBD1 few TRBJ2-5 TRBV5-6 CASSLVGQGQETQYF TGTGCCAGCAGCTTGGTGGGACAGGGGCAAGAGACCCAGTACTTC
NA NA TRBJ1-1 TRBV5-4 CASSLDRDTEAFF TGTGCCAGCAGCTTGGACAGGGATACTGAAGCTTTCTTT
TRBD2 NA TRBJ2-5 TRBV2 CASSPPGGQETQYF TGTGCCAGCAGCCCCCCGGGGGGCCAAGAGACCCAGTACTTC
TRBD2 NA TRBJ2-5 TRBV5-4 CASSPGGAEKTQYF TGTGCCAGCAGCCCGGGGGGGGCAGAAAAGACCCAGTACTTC
TRBD2 NA TRBJ2-5 TRBV5-1 CASAWDIAGETQYF TGCGCCAGCGCATGGGATATAGCGGGAGAGACCCAGTACTTC
TRBD2 once TRBJ2-7 TRBV6-2/TRBV6-3 CASSSRQRGTYEQYF TGTGCCAGCAGTTCCAGACAGCGGGGGACCTACGAGCAGTACTTC
NA NA TRBJ2-5 TRBV4-2 CASSQDAVRQETQYF TGTGCCAGCAGCCAAGATGCAGTCAGGCAAGAGACCCAGTACTTC
NA NA TRBJ1-1 TRBV27 CASSRQPFLMTVKNTEAFF TGTGCCAGCAGTCGACAACCCTTTTTGATGACAGTTAAGAACACTGAAGCTTTCTTT
TRBD2 NA TRBJ2-1 TRBV6-5 CASSRSGGAYNEQFF TGTGCCAGCAGCCGTAGCGGGGGAGCCTACAATGAGCAGTTCTTC
NA NA TRBJ1-1 TRBV6-5 CASCWGRGNTEAFF TGTGCCAGCTGTTGGGGAAGGGGGAACACTGAAGCTTTCTTT
TRBD1 NA TRBJ1-1 TRBV28 CASSLNDRVRVDTEAFF TGTGCCAGCAGTTTAAACGACAGGGTAAGAGTTGACACTGAAGCTTTCTTT
NA NA TRBJ2-7 TRBV18 CASSPRGSSYEQYF TGTGCCAGCTCACCAAGGGGAAGCTCCTACGAGCAGTACTTC
TRBD1 once TRBJ1-2 TRBV27 CASSYFRYGDRGNYGYTF TGTGCCAGCAGTTATTTTCGATATGGGGACAGGGGGAACTATGGCTACACCTTC
NA NA TRBJ2-1 TRBV3-1/TRBV3-2 CASSQGLDNEQFF TGTGCCAGCAGCCAAGGACTAGACAATGAGCAGTTCTTC
NA NA TRBJ2-7 TRBV5-4 CASSSGLASHRDEQYF TGTGCCAGCAGCTCAGGCCTAGCCAGCCATAGGGACGAGCAGTACTTC
NA NA TRBJ2-5 TRBV29-1 CSVLGRGETQYF TGCAGCGTTCTTGGCAGGGGAGAGACCCAGTACTTC
TRBD2 NA TRBJ2-1 TRBV9 CASSVGTGAGLAGLREQFF TGTGCCAGCAGCGTAGGAACCGGTGCTGGACTAGCCGGACTTCGTGAGCAGTTCTTC
TRBD2 few TRBJ2-1 TRBV5-4 CASSSGTSGTSSYNEQFF TGTGCCAGCAGCAGCGGGACTAGCGGGACCAGCTCCTACAATGAGCAGTTCTTC
NA NA TRBJ2-7 TRBV7-2 CASSLTLHGHYSYEQYF TGTGCCAGCAGCTTAACACTTCATGGACACTACTCCTACGAGCAGTACTTC
TRBD1 NA TRBJ2-7 TRBV7-2 CASSLDNRGREQYF TGTGCCAGCAGCTTAGATAACAGGGGTCGGGAGCAGTACTTC
NA NA TRBJ1-5 TRBV15 CATSRDRQGSNQPQHF TGTGCCACCAGCAGAGATCGTCAGGGGAGCAATCAGCCCCAGCATTTT
NA NA TRBJ2-7 TRBV27 CASSFSSDSYEQYF TGTGCCAGCAGTTTTAGCTCCGACAGTTACGAGCAGTACTTC
TRBD1 few TRBJ2-1 TRBV6-2/TRBV6-3 CASSRQGSYNEQFF TGTGCCAGCAGTAGACAGGGCTCCTACAATGAGCAGTTCTTC
TRBD1 NA TRBJ2-6 TRBV7-2 CASSSTRQGLTF TGTGCCAGCAGCAGTACCCGACAGGGCCTGACTTTC
TRBD2 once TRBJ2-5 TRBV19 CASSSSSGSHQETQYF TGTGCCAGTAGTAGTTCGAGCGGGAGCCACCAAGAGACCCAGTACTTC
TRBD2 NA TRBJ2-2 TRBV6-2/TRBV6-3 CASSLWGGSTGELFF TGTGCCAGCAGCCTCTGGGGGGGGAGCACCGGGGAGCTGTTTTTT
TRBD2 NA TRBJ2-1 TRBV15 CATSRDGGGTYNEQFF TGTGCCACCAGCAGAGATGGGGGGGGGACCTACAATGAGCAGTTCTTC
NA NA TRBJ2-2 TRBV4-2 CASSQPTGELFF TGTGCCAGCAGCCAACCGACCGGGGAGCTGTTTTTT
TRBD1 once TRBJ1-1 TRBV2 CASTWETGVNTEAFF TGTGCCAGCACTTGGGAGACAGGGGTAAACACTGAAGCTTTCTTT
TRBD1 NA TRBJ2-3 TRBV6-6 CASSHAYPTGAGPDTQYF TGTGCCAGCAGTCACGCCTATCCCACAGGGGCGGGCCCAGATACGCAGTATTTT
NA NA TRBJ2-2 TRBV9 CASSVNPDREDTGELFF TGTGCCAGCAGCGTAAACCCCGACAGGGAGGACACCGGGGAGCTGTTTTTT
TRBD1 NA TRBJ2-7 TRBV18 CASSPRTGDYEQYF TGTGCCAGCTCACCCCGGACAGGGGACTACGAGCAGTACTTC
NA NA TRBJ2-1 TRBV6-5 CASSLYNEQFF TGTGCCAGCAGTTTATACAATGAGCAGTTCTTC
TRBD2 NA TRBJ2-3 TRBV30 CAWSRAGGPSDTQYF TGTGCCTGGTCGCGAGCGGGAGGGCCATCGGATACGCAGTATTTT
TRBD2 NA TRBJ2-1 TRBV11-1 CASSLAGSSYNEQFF TGTGCCAGCAGCCTAGCGGGGAGCTCCTACAATGAGCAGTTCTTC
TRBD2 NA TRBJ2-1 TRBV24-1 CATSDPTSGPYNEQFF TGTGCCACCAGTGACCCAACTAGCGGTCCCTACAATGAGCAGTTCTTC
NA NA TRBJ2-5 TRBV27 CASSFQPPMSQETQYF TGTGCCAGCAGTTTCCAACCTCCTATGTCACAAGAGACCCAGTACTTC
TRBD1 many TRBJ1-4 TRBV5-1 CASRFGQGSNEKLFF TGCGCCAGCAGGTTCGGACAGGGCTCTAATGAAAAACTGTTTTTT
TRBD1 NA TRBJ2-7 TRBV9 CASSVGQEGTGQYF TGTGCCAGCAGCGTGGGACAGGAGGGGACAGGGCAGTACTTC
TRBD2 NA TRBJ2-1 TRBV18 CASSPMASGRGENEQFF TGTGCCAGCTCACCAATGGCTAGCGGGAGGGGAGAAAATGAGCAGTTCTTC
NA few TRBJ2-7 TRBV7-2 CASSLASSVYSYEQYF TGTGCCAGCAGCTTAGCTTCTAGCGTCTACTCCTACGAGCAGTACTTC
TRBD1 large TRBJ1-2 TRBV5-1 CASSADPGTGGGYTF TGCGCCAGCAGCGCCGACCCCGGGACAGGGGGCGGCTACACCTTC
NA few TRBJ1-4 TRBV5-6 CASSLAKRRLDEKLFF TGTGCCAGCAGCTTGGCCAAGAGGAGACTGGATGAAAAACTGTTTTTT